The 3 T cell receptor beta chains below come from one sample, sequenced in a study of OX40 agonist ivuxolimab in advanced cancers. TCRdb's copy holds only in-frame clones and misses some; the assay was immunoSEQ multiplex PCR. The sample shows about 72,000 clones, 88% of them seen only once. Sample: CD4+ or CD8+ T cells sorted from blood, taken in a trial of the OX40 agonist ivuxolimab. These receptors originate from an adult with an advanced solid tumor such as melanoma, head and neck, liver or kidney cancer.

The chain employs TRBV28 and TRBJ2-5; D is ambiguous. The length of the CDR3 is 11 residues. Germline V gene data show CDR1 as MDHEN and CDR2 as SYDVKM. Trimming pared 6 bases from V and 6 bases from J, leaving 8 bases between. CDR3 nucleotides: TGTGCCAGCAGCCGACGTCAGACCCAGTACTTC. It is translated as CASSRRQTQYF.

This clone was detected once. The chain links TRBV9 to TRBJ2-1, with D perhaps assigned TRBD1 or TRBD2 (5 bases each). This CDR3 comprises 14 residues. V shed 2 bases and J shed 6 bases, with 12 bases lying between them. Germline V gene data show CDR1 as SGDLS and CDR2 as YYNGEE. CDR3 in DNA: TGTGCCAGCAGCGTGGGGGAGATCATCAATGAGCAGTTCTTC. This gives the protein CASSVGEIINEQFF. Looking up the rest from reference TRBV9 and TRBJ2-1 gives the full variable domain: DSGVTQTPKHLITATGQRVTLRCSPRSGDLSVYWYQQSLDQGLQFLIQYYNGEERAKGNILERFSAQQFPDLHSELNLSSLELGDSALYFCASSVGEIINEQFFGPGTRLTVL.

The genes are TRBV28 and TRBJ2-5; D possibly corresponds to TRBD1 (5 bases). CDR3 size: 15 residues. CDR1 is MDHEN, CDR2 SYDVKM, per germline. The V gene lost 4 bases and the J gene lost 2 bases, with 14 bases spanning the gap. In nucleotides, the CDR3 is TGTGCCAGCAGTTCCTCACAGGACGGACAAGAGACCCAGTACTTC. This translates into CASSSSQDGQETQYF.